Listed below are T cell receptor beta chains from one sample, sequenced in a study of blood T cell repertoires in COVID-19. Generated by immunoSEQ multiplex PCR, the TCRdb table keeps only in-frame clones and is missing some. The sample has some 500,000 clones; over 75% are singletons. Sequenced sample: PBMCs or T cells enriched from blood (not recorded which). The receptors originated from a middle-aged woman who had recovered from COVID-19. Both conserved end residues are part of each CDR3. D genes are given only for firm matches.

v_gene,d_gene,CDR3aa
TRBV10-1,TRBD1,CASSESGQGYQETQYF
TRBV3-1/TRBV3-2,.,CASFSRDKYSNQPQHF
TRBV5-1,TRBD1,CASSLGPGQRNSPLHF
TRBV7-9,TRBD1,CASSSARDRREKLFF
TRBV7-2,.,CASSLLGEAFF
TRBV5-3,.,CARSLEVQVGHSTDTQYF
TRBV27,.,CASSLSQGGGTATDTQYF
TRBV5-1,.,CASSDGQGGTEAFF
TRBV28,TRBD1,CASSTPGGGTEAFF
TRBV30,.,CAWSPENPRDLGYGYTF
TRBV6-5,TRBD1,CASSYRQGAYNSPLHF
TRBV7-9,TRBD1,CASSTMTGTAPSYEQYF
TRBV9,.,CASSPLRGSTDTQYF
TRBV19,TRBD1,CASSRSTGGGEKLFF
TRBV7-2,TRBD2,CASSSGLAEYEQYF
TRBV19,.,CASNDQGTKNIQYF
TRBV15,TRBD2,CATSNGRGTYEQYF
TRBV27,.,CASSFSRESYEQYF
TRBV11-3,.,CASSSQRGLYEQYF
TRBV30,.,CAWSFGSGSNQPQHF
TRBV27,TRBD1,CASSLQGAPGNIQYF
TRBV6-2/TRBV6-3,TRBD1,CASSQPPGQPLGEQYF
TRBV7-2,.,CASSQGETQYF
TRBV15,.,CATSRSLGSEAFF
TRBV7-9,.,CASSLTGPTEAFF
TRBV15,TRBD2,CATSRELLGLAGVVNEQFF
TRBV4-3,.,CASSQDKGLEAFF
TRBV19,TRBD1,CASSIGRQGTEKLFF